This T cell receptor beta chain was identified in a study of tumor T cells in aggressive B-cell lymphoma. V shed 4 bases, J shed 5 bases, and the junction held 6 bases outside the gene matches. Germline CDR1 reads SGHTS; CDR2 reads YDEGEE. The CDR3 runs 14 residues. Sequenced by immunoSEQ multiplex PCR; TCRdb stores in-frame clones only, minus some. The table lists roughly 1,600 clones, 93% of them singletons. The sequence was collected from an adult with diffuse large B cell lymphoma. The sample was tumor tissue. The V call is TRBV5-8, the J call TRBJ1-1; 9 bases are shared with TRBD1. CDR3 amino acids: CASSRDRARTEAFF. The CDR3 DNA reads TGTGCCAGCAGCAGGGACAGGGCGAGGACTGAAGCTTTCTTT.